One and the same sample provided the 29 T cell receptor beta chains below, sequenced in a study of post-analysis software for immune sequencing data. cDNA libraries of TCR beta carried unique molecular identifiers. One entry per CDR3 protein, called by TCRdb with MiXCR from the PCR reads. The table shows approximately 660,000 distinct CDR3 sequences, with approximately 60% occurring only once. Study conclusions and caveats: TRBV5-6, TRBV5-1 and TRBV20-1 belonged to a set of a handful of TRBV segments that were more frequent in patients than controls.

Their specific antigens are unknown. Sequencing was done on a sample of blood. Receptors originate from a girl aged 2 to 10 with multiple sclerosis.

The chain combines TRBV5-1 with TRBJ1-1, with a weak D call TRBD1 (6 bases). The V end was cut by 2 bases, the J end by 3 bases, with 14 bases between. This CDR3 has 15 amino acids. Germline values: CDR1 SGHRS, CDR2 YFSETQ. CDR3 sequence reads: CASSFSGARDTEAFF. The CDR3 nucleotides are TGCGCCAGCAGCTTTTCAGGGGCTCGGGACACTGAAGCTTTCTTT. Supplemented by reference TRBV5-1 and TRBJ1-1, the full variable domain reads KAGVTQTPRYLIKTRGQQVTLSCSPISGHRSVSWYQQTPGQGLQFLFEYFSETQRNKGNFPGRFSGRQFSNSRSEMNVSTLELGDSALYLCASSFSGARDTEAFFGQGTRLTVV.

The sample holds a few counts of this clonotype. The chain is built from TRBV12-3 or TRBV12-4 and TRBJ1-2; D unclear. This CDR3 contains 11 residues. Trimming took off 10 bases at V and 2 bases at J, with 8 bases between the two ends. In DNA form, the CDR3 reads TGTGCCACTGGAGTGAACTATGGCTACACCTTC. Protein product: CATGVNYGYTF.

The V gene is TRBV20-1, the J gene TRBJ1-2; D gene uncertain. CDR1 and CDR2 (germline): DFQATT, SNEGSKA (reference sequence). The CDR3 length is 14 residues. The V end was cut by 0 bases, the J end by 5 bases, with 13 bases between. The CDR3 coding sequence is TGCAGTGCTAGAGAGCACAGAGCTTCATATGGCTACACCTTC. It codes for CSAREHRASYGYTF.

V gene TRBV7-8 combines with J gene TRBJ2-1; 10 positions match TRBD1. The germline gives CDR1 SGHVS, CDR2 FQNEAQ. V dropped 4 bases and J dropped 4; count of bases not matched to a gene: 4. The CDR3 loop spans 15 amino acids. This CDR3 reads CASSWGQGLYNEQFF. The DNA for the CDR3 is TGTGCCAGCAGCTGGGGACAGGGGTTATACAATGAGCAGTTCTTC.

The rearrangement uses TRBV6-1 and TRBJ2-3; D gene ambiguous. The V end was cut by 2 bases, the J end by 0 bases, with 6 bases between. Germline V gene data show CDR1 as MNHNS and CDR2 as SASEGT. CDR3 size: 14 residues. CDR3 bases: TGTGCCAGCAGTGAAACGTTGAGCACAGATACGCAGTATTTT. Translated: CASSETLSTDTQYF.

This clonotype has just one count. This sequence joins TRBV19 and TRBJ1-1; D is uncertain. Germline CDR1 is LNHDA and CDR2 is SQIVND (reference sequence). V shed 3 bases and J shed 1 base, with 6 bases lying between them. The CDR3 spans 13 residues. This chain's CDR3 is CASSISPNTEAFF. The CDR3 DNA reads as TGTGCCAGTAGTATTTCCCCGAACACTGAAGCTTTCTTT. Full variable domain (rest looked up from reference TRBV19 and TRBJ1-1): DGGITQSPKYLFRKEGQNVTLSCEQNLNHDAMYWYRQDPGQGLRLIYYSQIVNDFQKGDIAEGYSVSREKKESFPLTVTSAQKNPTAFYLCASSISPNTEAFFGQGTRLTVV.

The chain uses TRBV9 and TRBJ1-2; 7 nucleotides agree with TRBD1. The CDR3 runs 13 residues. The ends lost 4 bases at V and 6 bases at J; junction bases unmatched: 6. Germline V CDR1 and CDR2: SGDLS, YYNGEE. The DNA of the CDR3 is TGTGCCAGCAGCATACAGGGGACCAATGGCTACACCTTC. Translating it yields CASSIQGTNGYTF.

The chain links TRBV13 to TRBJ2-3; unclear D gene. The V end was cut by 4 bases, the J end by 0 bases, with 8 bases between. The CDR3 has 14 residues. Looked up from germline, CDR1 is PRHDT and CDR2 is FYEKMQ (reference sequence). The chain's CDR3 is CASSSDDSTDTQYF. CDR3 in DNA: TGTGCCAGCAGCTCTGACGATAGCACAGATACGCAGTATTTT.

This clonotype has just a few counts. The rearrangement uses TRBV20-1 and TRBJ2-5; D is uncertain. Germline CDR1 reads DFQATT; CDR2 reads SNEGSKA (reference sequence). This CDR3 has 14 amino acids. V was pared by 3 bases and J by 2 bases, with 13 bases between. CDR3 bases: TGCAGTGCTAGGGGGTCAGATTTTCAAGAGACCCAGTACTTC. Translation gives CSARGSDFQETQYF.

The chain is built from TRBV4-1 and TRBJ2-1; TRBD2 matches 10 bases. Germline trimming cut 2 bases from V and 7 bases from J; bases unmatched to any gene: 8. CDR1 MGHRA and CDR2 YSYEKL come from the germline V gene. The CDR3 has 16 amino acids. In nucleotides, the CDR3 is TGCGCCAGCAGCCAAAATCCTAGCGGGAGTTTAAATGAGCAGTTCTTC. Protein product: CASSQNPSGSLNEQFF.

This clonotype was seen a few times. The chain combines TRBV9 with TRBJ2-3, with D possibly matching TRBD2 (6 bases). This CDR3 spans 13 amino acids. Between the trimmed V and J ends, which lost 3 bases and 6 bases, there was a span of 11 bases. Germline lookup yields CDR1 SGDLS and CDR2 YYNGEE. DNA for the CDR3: TGTGCCAGCAGCGAGTGGGACTGGGATACGCAGTATTTT. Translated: CASSEWDWDTQYF.

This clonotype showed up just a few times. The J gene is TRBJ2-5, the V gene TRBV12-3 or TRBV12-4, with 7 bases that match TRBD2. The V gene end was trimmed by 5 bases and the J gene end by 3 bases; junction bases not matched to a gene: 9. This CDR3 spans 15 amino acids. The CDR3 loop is CASSPPGGGEETQYF. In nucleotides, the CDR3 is TGTGCCAGCAGTCCACCAGGTGGGGGGGAAGAGACCCAGTACTTC.

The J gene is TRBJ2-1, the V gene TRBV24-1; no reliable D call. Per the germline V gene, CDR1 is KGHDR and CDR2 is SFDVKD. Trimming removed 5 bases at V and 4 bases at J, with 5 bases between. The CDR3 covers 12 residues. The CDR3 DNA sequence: TGTGCCACCAGTGGTCTATACAATGAGCAGTTCTTC. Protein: CATSGLYNEQFF.

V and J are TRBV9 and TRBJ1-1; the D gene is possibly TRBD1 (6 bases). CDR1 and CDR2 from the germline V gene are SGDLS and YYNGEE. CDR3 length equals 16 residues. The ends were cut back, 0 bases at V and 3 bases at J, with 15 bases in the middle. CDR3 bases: TGTGCCAGCAGCGTAGAAAGCGGTCAGGGGCACACTGAAGCTTTCTTT. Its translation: CASSVESGQGHTEAFF.

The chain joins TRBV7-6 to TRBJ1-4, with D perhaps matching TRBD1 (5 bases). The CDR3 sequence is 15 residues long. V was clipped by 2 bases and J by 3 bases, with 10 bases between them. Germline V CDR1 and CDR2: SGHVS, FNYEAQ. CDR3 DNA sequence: TGTGCCAGCAGCTTAAATCGGGGGTCTAATGAAAAACTGTTTTTT. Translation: CASSLNRGSNEKLFF.

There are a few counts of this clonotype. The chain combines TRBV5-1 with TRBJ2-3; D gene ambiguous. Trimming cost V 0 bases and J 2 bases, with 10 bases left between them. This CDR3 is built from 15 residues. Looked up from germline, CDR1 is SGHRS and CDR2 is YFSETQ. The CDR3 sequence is CASSLEGVPTDTQYF. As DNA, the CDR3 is TGCGCCAGCAGCTTGGAAGGCGTACCCACAGATACGCAGTATTTT.

CDR3 coding DNA: TGTGCCAGCGGCGCGACAGGGGCCTCCTACGAGCAGTACTTC. Its translation is CASGATGASYEQYF. The V gene is TRBV27, the J gene TRBJ2-7; 8 nucleotides align to TRBD1. Germline assignment: CDR1 MNHEY and CDR2 SMNVEV (reference sequence). Trimming removed 8 bases from V and 0 bases from J; junction bases left unmatched: 6. This CDR3 contains 14 residues.

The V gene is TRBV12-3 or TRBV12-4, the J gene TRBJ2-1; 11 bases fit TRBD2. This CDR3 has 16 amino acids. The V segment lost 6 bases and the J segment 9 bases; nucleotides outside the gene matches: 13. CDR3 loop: CASRLAGGPVRVEQFF. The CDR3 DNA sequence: TGTGCCAGCAGGCTAGCGGGGGGCCCCGTTAGGGTTGAGCAGTTCTTC.

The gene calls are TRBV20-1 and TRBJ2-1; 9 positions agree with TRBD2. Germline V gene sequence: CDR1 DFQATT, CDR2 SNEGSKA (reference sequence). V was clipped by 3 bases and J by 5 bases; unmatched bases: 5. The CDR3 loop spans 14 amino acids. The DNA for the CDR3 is TGCAGTGCTAGTTTCCCTAGCGGGAACAATGAGCAGTTCTTC. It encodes CSASFPSGNNEQFF.

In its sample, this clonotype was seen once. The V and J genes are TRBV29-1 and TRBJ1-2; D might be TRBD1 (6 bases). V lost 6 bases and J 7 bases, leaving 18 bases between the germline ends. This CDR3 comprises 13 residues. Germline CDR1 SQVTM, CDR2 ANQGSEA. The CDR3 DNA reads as TGCAGCGTCAGAGGGCAGGGGTGGGGTGGCTACACCTTC. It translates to CSVRGQGWGGYTF.

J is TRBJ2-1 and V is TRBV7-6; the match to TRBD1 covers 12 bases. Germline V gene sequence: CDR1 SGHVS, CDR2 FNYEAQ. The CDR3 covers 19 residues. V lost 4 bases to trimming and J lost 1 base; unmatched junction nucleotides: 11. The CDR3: CASSSGGTGGLLSYNEQFF. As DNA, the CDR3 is TGTGCCAGCAGCTCCGGGGGGACAGGGGGCTTACTTTCCTACAATGAGCAGTTCTTC.

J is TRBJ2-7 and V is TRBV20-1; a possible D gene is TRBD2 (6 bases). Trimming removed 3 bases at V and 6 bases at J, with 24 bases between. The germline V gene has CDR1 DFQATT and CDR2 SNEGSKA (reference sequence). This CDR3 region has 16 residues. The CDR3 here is CSARDAPGTQPCEQYF. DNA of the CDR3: TGCAGTGCTAGGGACGCCCCCGGGACTCAGCCCTGCGAGCAGTACTTC.

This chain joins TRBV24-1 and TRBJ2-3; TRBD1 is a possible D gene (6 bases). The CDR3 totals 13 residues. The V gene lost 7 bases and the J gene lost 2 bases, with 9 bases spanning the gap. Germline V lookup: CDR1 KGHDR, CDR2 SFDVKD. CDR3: CATRRGYTDTQYF. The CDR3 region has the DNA TGTGCCACCAGGAGGGGGTACACAGATACGCAGTATTTT.

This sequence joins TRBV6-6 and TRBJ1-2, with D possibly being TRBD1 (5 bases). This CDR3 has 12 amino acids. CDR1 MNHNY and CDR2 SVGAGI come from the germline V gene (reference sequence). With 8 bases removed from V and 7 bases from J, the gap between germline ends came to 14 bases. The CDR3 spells CASSGTGGGYTF. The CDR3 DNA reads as TGTGCCAGCTCCGGGACGGGAGGTGGCTACACCTTC.

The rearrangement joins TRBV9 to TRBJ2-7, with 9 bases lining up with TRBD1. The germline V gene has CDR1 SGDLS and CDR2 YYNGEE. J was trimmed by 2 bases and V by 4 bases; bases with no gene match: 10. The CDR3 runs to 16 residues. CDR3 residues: CASSPTVGQGTYEQYF. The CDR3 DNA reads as TGTGCCAGCAGCCCCACGGTGGGACAGGGTACCTACGAGCAGTACTTC.

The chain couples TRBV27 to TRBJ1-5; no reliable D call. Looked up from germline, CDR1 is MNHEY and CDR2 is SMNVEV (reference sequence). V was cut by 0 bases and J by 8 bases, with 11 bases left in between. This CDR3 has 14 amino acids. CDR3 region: CASSLSGLFEPQHF. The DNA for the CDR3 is TGTGCCAGCAGTTTATCCGGGCTCTTTGAGCCCCAGCATTTT.

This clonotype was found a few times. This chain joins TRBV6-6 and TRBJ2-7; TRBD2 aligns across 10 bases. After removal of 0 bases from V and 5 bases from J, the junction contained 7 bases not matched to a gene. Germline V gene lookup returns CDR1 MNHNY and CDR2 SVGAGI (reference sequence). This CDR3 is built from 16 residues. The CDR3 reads CASSYSVLAGAHEQYF. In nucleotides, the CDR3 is TGTGCCAGCAGTTACTCGGTGCTAGCGGGAGCACACGAGCAGTACTTC.

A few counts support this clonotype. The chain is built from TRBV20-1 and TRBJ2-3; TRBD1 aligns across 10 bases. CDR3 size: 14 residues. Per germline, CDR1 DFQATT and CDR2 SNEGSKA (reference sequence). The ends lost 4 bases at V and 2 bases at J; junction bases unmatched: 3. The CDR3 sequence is CSATGQGVTDTQYF. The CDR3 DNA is TGCAGTGCTACCGGACAGGGGGTCACAGATACGCAGTATTTT.

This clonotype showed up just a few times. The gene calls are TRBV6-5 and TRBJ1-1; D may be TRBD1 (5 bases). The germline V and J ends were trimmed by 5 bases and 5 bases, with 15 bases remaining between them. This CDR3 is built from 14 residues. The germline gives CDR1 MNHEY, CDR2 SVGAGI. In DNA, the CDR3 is TGTGCCAGCAGTCCTGGCAGGGTTGGGACTGAAGCTTTCTTT. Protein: CASSPGRVGTEAFF.